The source of this T cell receptor beta chain is a study of shared clonotypes between healthy human individuals (dated by TCRdb to 2019 to 2021). The study in broad terms: A couple of women and a few men aged 18 to 49 years were included in the cohort. The study deeply sequenced blood TCR repertoires of about 5 healthy adults to estimate repertoire size and the extent of clonotype sharing between individuals. To increase sequencing depth and limit assay-specific biases, different laboratories used diverse techniques to prepare libraries and sequence TCR repertoires. Leukapheresis yielded between about 0.9 and 9 billion PBMCs per donor.

Using the deep immunoSEQ assay, multiplex PCR amplified TCR CDR3 regions from genomic DNA. Genomic DNA extracted from each cell subset was distributed evenly over all wells of several immunoSEQ 96-well plates, and each plate served as one replicate. For unsorted PBMC, each replicate PCR was loaded with roughly 0.3 ug genomic DNA, equivalent to around 30,000 T cell genomes. Genomic DNA from unsorted PBMC was sequenced over ten immunoSEQ deep assay plates. Purified libraries were quantified with a Qubit 3.0 fluorometer, sized on a Bioanalyzer 2100, and re-quantified with the KAPA Library Quantification kit. Each immunoSEQ 96-well plate was sequenced on its own single-read 150-cycle Illumina NextSeq 550 flow cell. The study's own analysis went as follows. Because only junctional sequences without quality scores were contained in the immunoSEQ output, filtering matching that applied to full-length reads could not be performed. Sequences were annotated with PyIR, a Python wrapper for IgBLAST v1.9, using IMGT germline references to assign V/J genes and CDR3. Reads were removed for weak V/J assignments (E-value above 1e-6), missing CDR3, stop codons, out-of-frame junctions, or ambiguous translated residues. V3J clonotypes were defined as sequences sharing the same inferred V gene, J gene, and CDR3 amino acid sequence. To compute the percentage overlap between repertoires, the number of shared unique clonotypes was divided by the size of the smaller repertoire. Richness of each repertoire was evaluated using RTK rarefaction, the Chao1 estimator, and Recon v2.1 estimates of unobserved clonotypes. The table comes from immuneACCESS by way of TCRdb, which keeps in-frame sequences with V and J called. Part of the clones is missing from these tables; in studies checked, under half for an unresolved V gene and the rest for unknown reasons. Clonal size and the V and J genes are those of that table, whereas D and trimming came from the DNA. Present in this sample are about half a million clones, more than 70% of which were seen just once. Around 13% of the sample lies in the top ten.

About this clone: Its antigen has not been determined. Nothing much larger sits one base from this clone, and base qualities are not available.

The germline V gene gives CDR1 as MDHEN and CDR2 as SYDVKM. V and J lose 9 bases and 1 base, and a span of 16 bases separates them. The CDR3 holds 14 amino acids from the cysteine to the phenylalanine. The only DNA kept is the CDR3, 42 bases in frame from the first base. What the research found in general, with its limitations: Based on pairwise subsampling, the degree of clonotype sharing among donors was expected to be affected by sequencing depth. Sampling was restricted to blood, and TCR repertoires in tissues likely differ from the TCR repertoires found in blood. The genetic and exposure-history diversity represented was limited by the small number of donors.

The donors were healthy, HIV-negative adults who had no recently reported acute infections or vaccinations. All donors were Caucasian adults living in Nashville, Tennessee, USA. For unsorted samples, roughly 91 million PBMCs were counted, and genomic DNA was extracted using the QIAamp DNA Blood Mini kit. Blood was obtained by leukapheresis, after which PBMCs were separated by Ficoll-Histopaque density gradient centrifugation and cryopreserved in liquid nitrogen vapor phase. The sample consisted of PBMCs. The sequence came from a woman aged 35 to 49 in good health. Some clones in this sample may be carry-over from other donors' samples. This chain joins TRBV28 to TRBJ2-7; no D gene can be assigned with confidence. The CDR3 amino acid sequence is: CASLPGQRSYEQYF. The DNA sequence follows: TGTGCCAGTCTCCCGGGCCAGCGATCCTACGAGCAGTACTTC. The entire variable domain, with the stretches around the CDR3 drawn from the reference TRBV28 and TRBJ2-7 proteins, is DVKVTQSSRYLVKRTGEKVFLECVQDMDHENMFWYRQDPGLGLRLIYFSYDVKMKEKGDIPEGYSVSREKKERFSLILESASTNQTSMYLCASLPGQRSYEQYFGPGTRLTVT.